The rows below give T cell receptor beta chains drawn from one sample of a study of blood T cell repertoires in COVID-19. Here immunoSEQ multiplex PCR was the method, and the copy in TCRdb shows in-frame clones only, minus some. The sample has more than 50,000 clones; 74% are singletons. The source material was peripheral blood. These receptors came from a woman at least 80 years old with acute or convalescent COVID-19. CDR3s include the opening cysteine and the closing phenylalanine or tryptophan. The order of the fields is V gene, J gene, D gene, clone size, CDR3 protein, CDR3 DNA. The D gene is left open where the match is weak. Clone size is given for some rows only: seen once, a few or many times, or a class if the clone is expanded.

TRBV25-1	TRBJ1-2	-	-	CASSPGDAYGYTF	TGTGCCAGCAGTCCGGGAGACGCCTATGGCTACACCTTC
TRBV12-3/TRBV12-4	TRBJ1-6	-	few	CASSRRDSPLHF	TGTGCCAGCAGTCGCCGCGATTCACCCCTCCACTTT
TRBV15	TRBJ1-1	-	-	CATSRGGLGILTEAFF	TGTGCCACCAGCAGAGGAGGGTTGGGTATTCTCACTGAAGCTTTCTTT
TRBV7-2	TRBJ2-7	TRBD2	-	CASSDLLAWGLAYEQYF	TGTGCCAGCAGCGACCTCCTCGCGTGGGGACTAGCCTACGAGCAGTACTTC
TRBV18	TRBJ2-3	TRBD1	-	CASSHGTGVTDTQYF	TGTGCCAGCTCACACGGGACAGGGGTCACAGATACGCAGTATTTT
TRBV7-3	TRBJ2-1	-	-	CASSSDSYNEQFF	TGTGCCAGCAGCTCTGACAGCTACAATGAGCAGTTCTTC
TRBV10-3	TRBJ1-6	-	-	CAISTGMENSPLHF	TGTGCCATCAGTACAGGGATGGAGAATTCACCCCTCCACTTT
TRBV5-1	TRBJ2-2	TRBD2	-	CASSLTSGRGTGELFF	TGCGCCAGCAGCCTGACTAGCGGGAGAGGCACCGGGGAGCTGTTTTTT
TRBV5-4	TRBJ2-7	-	-	CASSLDHGGPYEQYF	TGTGCCAGCAGCTTGGATCATGGCGGGCCCTACGAGCAGTACTTC
TRBV6-5	TRBJ1-6	TRBD1	-	CASSQTGRLFHF	TGTGCCAGCAGTCAGACAGGGCGGCTCTTCCACTTT